This T cell receptor (beta chain) was recovered during a study of blood T cell repertoires in COVID-19. V was clipped by 0 bases and J by 3 bases, with 7 bases between them. CDR1 and CDR2 from the germline V gene are SGHDT and YYEEEE. The CDR3 runs 15 residues. The table came from immunoSEQ multiplex PCR; TCRdb's copy has only in-frame clones and leaves some out. Among roughly 180,000 clones, more than 75% were seen once, and the ten largest hold roughly 8.6%. This clone was recorded once. The source is a woman aged 50 to 65 with active or convalescent COVID-19. The chain joins TRBV5-6 to TRBJ1-6, with D possibly matching TRBD1 (6 bases). The sample comprised peripheral blood. The CDR3 region has the DNA TGTGCCAGCAGCTTGGGAGGGGGCTATAATTCACCCCTCCACTTT. Residues: CASSLGGGYNSPLHF.